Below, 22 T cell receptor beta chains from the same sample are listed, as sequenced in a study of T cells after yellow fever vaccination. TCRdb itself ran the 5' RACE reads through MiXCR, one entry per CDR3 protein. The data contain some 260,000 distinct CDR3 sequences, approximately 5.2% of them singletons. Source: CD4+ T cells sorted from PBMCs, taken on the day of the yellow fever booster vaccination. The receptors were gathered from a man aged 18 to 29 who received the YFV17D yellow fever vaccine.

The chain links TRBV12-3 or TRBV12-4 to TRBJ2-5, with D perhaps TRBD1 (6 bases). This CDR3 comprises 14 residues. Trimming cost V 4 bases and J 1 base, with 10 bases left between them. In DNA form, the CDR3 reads TGTGCCAGCAGTTACCCAGGGGTCCAAGAGACCCAGTACTTC. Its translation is CASSYPGVQETQYF.

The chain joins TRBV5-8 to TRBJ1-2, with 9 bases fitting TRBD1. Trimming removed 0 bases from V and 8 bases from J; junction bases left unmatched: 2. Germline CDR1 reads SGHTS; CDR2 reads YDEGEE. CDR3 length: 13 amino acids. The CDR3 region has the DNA TGTGCCAGCAGCTTGGACAGGGGGCTCGGCTACACCTTC. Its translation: CASSLDRGLGYTF.

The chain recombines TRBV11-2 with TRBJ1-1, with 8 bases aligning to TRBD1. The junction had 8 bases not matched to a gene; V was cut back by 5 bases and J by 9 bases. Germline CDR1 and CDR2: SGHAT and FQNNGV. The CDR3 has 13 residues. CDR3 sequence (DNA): TGTGCCAGCAGCGCTGACAGGGGCGGGAAAGCTTTCTTT. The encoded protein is CASSADRGGKAFF.

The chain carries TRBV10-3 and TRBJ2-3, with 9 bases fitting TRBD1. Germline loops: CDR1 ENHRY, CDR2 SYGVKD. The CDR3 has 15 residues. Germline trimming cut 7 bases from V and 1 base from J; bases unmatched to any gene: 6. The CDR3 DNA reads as TGTGCCATCACCCGGGACAGGGTCGGCACAGATACGCAGTATTTT. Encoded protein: CAITRDRVGTDTQYF.

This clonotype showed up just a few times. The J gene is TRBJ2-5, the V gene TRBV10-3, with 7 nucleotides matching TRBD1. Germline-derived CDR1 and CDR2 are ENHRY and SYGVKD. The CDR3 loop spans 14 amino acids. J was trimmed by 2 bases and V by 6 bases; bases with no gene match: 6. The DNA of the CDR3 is TGTGCCATCAGCGAAGAGGGACAGCAAGAGACCCAGTACTTC. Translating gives CAISEEGQQETQYF.

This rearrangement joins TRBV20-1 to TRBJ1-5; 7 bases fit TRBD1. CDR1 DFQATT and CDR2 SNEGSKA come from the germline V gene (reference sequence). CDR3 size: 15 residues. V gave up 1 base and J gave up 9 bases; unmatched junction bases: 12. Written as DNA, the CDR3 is TGCAGTGCTAGAGCCGGACAGGACAGAGGGAGGCCCCAGCATTTT. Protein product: CSARAGQDRGRPQHF.

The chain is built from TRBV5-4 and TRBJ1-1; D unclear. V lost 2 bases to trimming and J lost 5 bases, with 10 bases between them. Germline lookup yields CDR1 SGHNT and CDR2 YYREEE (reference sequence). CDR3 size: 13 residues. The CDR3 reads CASSFAEGTEAFF. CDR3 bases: TGTGCCAGCAGCTTTGCAGAAGGGACTGAAGCTTTCTTT.

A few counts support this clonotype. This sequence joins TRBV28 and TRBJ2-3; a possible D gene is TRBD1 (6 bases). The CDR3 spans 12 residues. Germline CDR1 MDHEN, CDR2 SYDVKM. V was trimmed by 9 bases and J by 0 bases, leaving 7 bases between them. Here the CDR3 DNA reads TGTGCCAGTACAGGGAGCACAGATACGCAGTATTTT. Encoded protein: CASTGSTDTQYF.

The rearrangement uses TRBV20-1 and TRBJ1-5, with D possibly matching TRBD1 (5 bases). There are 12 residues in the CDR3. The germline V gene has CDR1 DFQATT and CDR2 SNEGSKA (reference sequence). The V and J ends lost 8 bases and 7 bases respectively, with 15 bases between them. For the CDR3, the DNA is TGCAGTACCGGAGGGGTTGAGCAGCCCCAGCATTTT. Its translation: CSTGGVEQPQHF.

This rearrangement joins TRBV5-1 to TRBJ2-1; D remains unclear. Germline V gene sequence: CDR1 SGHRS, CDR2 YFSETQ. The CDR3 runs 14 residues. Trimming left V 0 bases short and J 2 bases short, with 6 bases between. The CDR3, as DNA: TGCGCCAGCAGCTTGGAGTCTCCCTACAATGAGCAGTTCTTC. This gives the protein CASSLESPYNEQFF.

The CDR3 loop is CSARDISGARNQPQHF. Here the CDR3 DNA reads TGCAGTGCTAGAGATATCTCAGGGGCTCGCAATCAGCCCCAGCATTTT. V and J are TRBV20-1 and TRBJ1-5, with D possibly matching TRBD1 (6 bases). Germline V lookup: CDR1 DFQATT, CDR2 SNEGSKA (reference sequence). The CDR3 consists of 16 residues. Trimming removed 0 bases at V and 2 bases at J, with 14 bases between.

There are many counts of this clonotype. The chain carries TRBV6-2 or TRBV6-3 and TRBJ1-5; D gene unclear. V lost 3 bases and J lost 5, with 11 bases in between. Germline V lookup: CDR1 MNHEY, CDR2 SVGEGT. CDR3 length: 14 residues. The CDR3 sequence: CASSYEHLYQPQHF. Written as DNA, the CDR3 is TGTGCCAGCAGTTATGAACACCTTTATCAGCCCCAGCATTTT.

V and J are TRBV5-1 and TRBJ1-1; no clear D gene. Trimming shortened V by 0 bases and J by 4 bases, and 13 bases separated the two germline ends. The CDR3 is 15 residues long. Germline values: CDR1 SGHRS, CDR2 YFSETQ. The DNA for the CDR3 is TGCGCCAGCAGCTTGGGAGGGAGGATGGGCACTGAAGCTTTCTTT. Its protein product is CASSLGGRMGTEAFF.

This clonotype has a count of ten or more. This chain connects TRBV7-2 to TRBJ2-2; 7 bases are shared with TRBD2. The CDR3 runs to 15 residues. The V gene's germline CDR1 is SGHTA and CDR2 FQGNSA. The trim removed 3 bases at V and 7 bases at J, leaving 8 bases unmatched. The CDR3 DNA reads TGTGCCAGCAGCTTGAGGGCGGGGGAGCGCGGGGAGCTGTTTTTT. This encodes CASSLRAGERGELFF.

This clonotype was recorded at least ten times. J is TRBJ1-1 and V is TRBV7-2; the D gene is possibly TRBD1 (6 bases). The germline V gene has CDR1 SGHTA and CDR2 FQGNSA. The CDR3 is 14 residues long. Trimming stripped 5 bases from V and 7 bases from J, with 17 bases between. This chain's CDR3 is CASSLEGGSHEAFF. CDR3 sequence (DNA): TGTGCCAGCAGCCTAGAGGGGGGGTCCCATGAAGCTTTCTTT.

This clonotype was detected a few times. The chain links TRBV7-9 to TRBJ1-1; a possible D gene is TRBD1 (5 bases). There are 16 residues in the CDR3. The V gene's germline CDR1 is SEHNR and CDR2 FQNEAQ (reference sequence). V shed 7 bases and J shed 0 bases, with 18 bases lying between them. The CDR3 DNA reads TGTGCCAGCACCCGACCTTGGGGGAACATGAACACTGAAGCTTTCTTT. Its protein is CASTRPWGNMNTEAFF.

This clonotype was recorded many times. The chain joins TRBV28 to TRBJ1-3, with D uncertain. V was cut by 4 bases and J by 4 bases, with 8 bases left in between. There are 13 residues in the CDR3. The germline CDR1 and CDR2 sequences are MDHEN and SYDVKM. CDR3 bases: TGTGCCAGCAGTTATAGGGAAGGAAACACCATATATTTT. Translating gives CASSYREGNTIYF.

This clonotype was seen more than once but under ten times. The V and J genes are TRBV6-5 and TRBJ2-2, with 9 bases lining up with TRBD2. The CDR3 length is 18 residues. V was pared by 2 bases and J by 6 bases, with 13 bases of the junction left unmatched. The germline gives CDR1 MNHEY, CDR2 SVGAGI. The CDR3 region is CASSYDSAAGGRSGELFF. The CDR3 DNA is TGTGCCAGCAGTTACGATAGCGCGGCGGGGGGGCGTTCCGGGGAGCTGTTTTTT.

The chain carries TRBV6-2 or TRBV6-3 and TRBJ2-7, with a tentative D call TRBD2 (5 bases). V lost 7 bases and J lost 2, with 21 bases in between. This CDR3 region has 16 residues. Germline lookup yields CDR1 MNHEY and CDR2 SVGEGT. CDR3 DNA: TGTGCCAGCACCCGACCGAGGACGGGAACCCCCTACGAGCAGTACTTC. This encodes CASTRPRTGTPYEQYF.

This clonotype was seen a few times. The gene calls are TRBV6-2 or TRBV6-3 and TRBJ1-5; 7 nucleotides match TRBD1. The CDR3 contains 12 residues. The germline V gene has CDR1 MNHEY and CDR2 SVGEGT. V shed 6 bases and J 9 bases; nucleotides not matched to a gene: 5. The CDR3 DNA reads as TGTGCCAGCAGCCCTCGACAGGGGCCCCAGCATTTT. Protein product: CASSPRQGPQHF.

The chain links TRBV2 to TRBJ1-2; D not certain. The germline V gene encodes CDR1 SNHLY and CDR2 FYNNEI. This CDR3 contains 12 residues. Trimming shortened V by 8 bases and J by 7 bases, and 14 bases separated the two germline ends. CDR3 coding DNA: TGTGCCAGCCGCCTAAGGGAAGCTGGCTACACCTTC. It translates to CASRLREAGYTF.

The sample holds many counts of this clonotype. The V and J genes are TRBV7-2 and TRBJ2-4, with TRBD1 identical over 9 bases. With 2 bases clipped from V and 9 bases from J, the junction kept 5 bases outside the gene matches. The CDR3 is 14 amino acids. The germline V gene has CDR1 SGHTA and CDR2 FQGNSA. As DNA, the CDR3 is TGTGCCAGCAGCTTAATTAAGACAGGGGGCATTCAGTACTTC. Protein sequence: CASSLIKTGGIQYF. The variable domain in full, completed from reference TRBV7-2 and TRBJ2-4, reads GAGVSQSPSNKVTEKGKDVELRCDPISGHTALYWYRQSLGQGLEFLIYFQGNSAPDKSGLPSDRFSAERTGGSVSTLTIQRTQQEDSAVYLCASSLIKTGGIQYFGAGTRLSVL.